The present T cell receptor beta chain was sequenced within a study of control samples from healthy donors and cancer patients. Libraries were prepared by immunoSEQ multiplex PCR; TCRdb keeps only in-frame clonotypes and omits some of them. The sample includes roughly 50,000 clones, approximately 96% of them seen just once. This CDR3 comprises 14 residues. The V gene's germline CDR1 is SGHDN and CDR2 FVKESK. With V trimmed by 2 bases and J by 4 bases, 2 bases remained unmatched. This TCR came from a woman aged 25 to 45 in good health. The sample taken for sequencing was blood. The chain employs TRBV14 and TRBJ1-2; 9 bases map to TRBD1. In DNA form, the CDR3 reads TGTGCCAGCAGCCAAACAGGGGGCCTCTATGGCTACACCTTC. Translating gives CASSQTGGLYGYTF. The full variable domain, in which reference TRBV14 and TRBJ1-2 provide the parts outside the CDR3, is EAGVTQFPSHSVIEKGQTVTLRCDPISGHDNLYWYRRVMGKEIKFLLHFVKESKQDESGMPNNRFLAERTGGTYSTLKVQPAELEDSGVYFCASSQTGGLYGYTFGSGTRLTVV.